Described below is a single T cell receptor beta chain sequence and its context. The antigen is not known. The data derive from a study of cytomegalovirus exposure and HLA in healthy donors. Notes on the study in general: Most likely, a cluster of highly shared sequence variants arose as a sequencing artifact.

Germline trimming cut 10 bases from V and 6 bases from J; bases unmatched to any gene: 9. From germline, CDR1 is SGHTA and CDR2 FQGNSA. CDR3 length: 14 amino acids. The PCR made use of 60 Vbeta and 13 Jbeta primers. Sequencing used immunoSEQ multiplex PCR; TCRdb keeps in-frame clones, though not all of them. This table lists about 140,000 clones. This TCR derives from a male donor in good health and CMV-seronegative. The chain has TRBV7-2 and TRBJ2-2; 9 bases agree with TRBD1. Material: PBMCs. Here the CDR3 reads CATQQGAVSGELFF. The DNA of the CDR3 is TGTGCCACCCAACAGGGGGCAGTGTCCGGGGAGCTGTTTTTT.